This section outlines one T cell receptor beta chain sequence together with its context. The sample belongs to a study of blood T cell repertoires in COVID-19. Looking at the study overall: The United States, Italy and Spain were the sources of the acute and convalescent COVID-19 samples.

Source study methods: Amplification of reference gene primers provided the estimated nucleated cell counts. The assay was immunoSEQ multiplex PCR, and TCRdb's table has in-frame clones only and misses some. V, J and clone size were drawn from that table, and D and trimming were deduced from the DNA. The sample lists about 400,000 clones, around 88% occurring once. CDR1 is LNHDA and CDR2 is SQIVND in the germline V gene (reference sequence). The CDR3 length is 18 residues. The trim removed 1 base at V and 4 bases at J, leaving 7 bases unmatched. Patients of the Seattle cohort, enrolled during active infection, were followed longitudinally.

The V gene is TRBV19, the J gene TRBJ2-2, with TRBD2 matching over 12 bases. The TCR sequence derives from a woman aged 55-69 years with COVID-19, enrolled during active disease. The sequencing input was peripheral blood. The CDR3 is CASSIAFPGLAGTGELFF. Written as DNA, the CDR3 is TGTGCCAGTAGTATAGCGTTCCCGGGACTAGCGGGCACCGGGGAGCTGTTTTTT.